The 15 T cell receptor beta chains below were found in one sample sequenced in a study of beta chain features in type 1 diabetes. The whole isolated RNA underwent reverse transcription, so sequencing captured expressed TCRB transcripts. The assay was immunoSEQ multiplex PCR, and TCRdb's table has in-frame clones only and misses some. The sample contains 70,000 to 95,000 clones, around 32% of which appear only once. The material sequenced was stem cell memory CD4+ T cells from blood. All receptors derive from a woman aged 18-29 years in good health.

This clone was observed a few times. This chain links TRBV18 with TRBJ1-4; D is unclear. V was pared by 5 bases and J by 8 bases, with 9 bases between. The CDR3 has 12 amino acids. Germline CDR1 KGHSH, CDR2 LQKENI. The CDR3 is CASSKRGEKLFF. CDR3 DNA: TGTGCCAGCTCAAAGAGAGGGGAAAAACTGTTTTTT.

The chain employs TRBV5-4 and TRBJ2-1; perhaps TRBD2 as D (5 bases). Trimming stripped 0 bases from V and 13 bases from J, with 17 bases between. CDR1 is SGHNT, CDR2 YYREEE, per germline (reference sequence). The CDR3 consists of 14 residues. The CDR3 bases are TGTGCCAGCAGCTTGGGGGTGGCTAGCTCCTCACAGTTCTTC. Translating it yields CASSLGVASSSQFF.

This rearrangement joins TRBV10-3 to TRBJ1-2; D call uncertain. V was shortened by 4 bases and J by 4 bases, with 7 bases between the two germline ends. The CDR3 runs to 12 residues. CDR1 and CDR2 from the germline V gene are ENHRY and SYGVKD. CDR3 DNA sequence: TGTGCCATCAGTGTTGAGGGCTATGGCTACACCTTC. Amino acid sequence: CAISVEGYGYTF.

This clone was seen more than once but under ten times. V usage is TRBV21-1 and J usage is TRBJ2-3; the table names TRBD2, a call not compared with the DNA. TRBV21-1 is assigned pseudogene status. The CDR3 sequence is 15 residues long. The CDR3 protein is CAPPRAGGPTDTQYF. The DNA for the CDR3 is TGTGCCCCCCCCCGGGCGGGAGGCCCCACAGATACGCAGTATTTT.

The rearrangement joins TRBV7-9 to TRBJ1-1, with D unresolved. Trimming removed 1 base from V and 3 bases from J, with 12 bases in between. CDR1 SEHNR and CDR2 FQNEAQ come from the germline V gene (reference sequence). This CDR3 has 15 amino acids. The CDR3 spells CASSLGLAMDTEAFF. In DNA, the CDR3 is TGTGCCAGCAGCTTAGGACTCGCGATGGACACTGAAGCTTTCTTT. The full variable domain, in which reference TRBV7-9 and TRBJ1-1 provide the parts outside the CDR3, is DTGVSQNPRHKITKRGQNVTFRCDPISEHNRLYWYRQTLGQGPEFLTYFQNEAQLEKSRLLSDRFSAERPKGSFSTLEIQRTEQGDSAMYLCASSLGLAMDTEAFFGQGTRLTVV.

The V and J genes are TRBV19 and TRBJ1-1; D not certain. CDR3 length: 14 residues. Germline assignment: CDR1 LNHDA and CDR2 SQIVND (reference sequence). V shed 3 bases and J shed 5 bases, with 13 bases lying between them. CDR3 nucleotide sequence: TGTGCCAGTAGTATCCCGGGTGAGTGGACTGAAGCTTTCTTT. Translated: CASSIPGEWTEAFF.

This rearrangement joins TRBV27 to TRBJ1-2; the match to TRBD1 covers 10 bases. Germline V gene lookup returns CDR1 MNHEY and CDR2 SMNVEV (reference sequence). V was clipped by 3 bases and J by 8 bases; unmatched bases: 6. This CDR3 is built from 14 residues. CDR3 in DNA: TGTGCCAGCAGTTTTCGTGGGGGACAGGGGGGCTACACCTTC. Its translation: CASSFRGGQGGYTF.

This clone has only a few counts. The J gene is TRBJ2-1, the V gene TRBV19; 10 positions match TRBD2. The CDR3 runs to 14 residues. V shed 7 bases, J shed 7 bases, and the junction held 7 bases outside the gene matches. Per germline, CDR1 LNHDA and CDR2 SQIVND (reference sequence). The CDR3 is CASKEQTSGNEQFF. The CDR3 nucleotides read TGTGCCAGTAAGGAGCAGACTAGCGGGAATGAGCAGTTCTTC.

The chain recombines TRBV27 with TRBJ1-4; D call uncertain. V was shortened by 5 bases and J by 5 bases, with 12 bases between the two germline ends. The CDR3 spans 14 residues. Germline V gives CDR1 MNHEY, CDR2 SMNVEV (reference sequence). CDR3 region: CASSRGWANEKLFF. CDR3 nucleotides: TGTGCCAGCAGTCGAGGGTGGGCAAATGAAAAACTGTTTTTT.

This clone has only a few counts. V and J are TRBV30 and TRBJ1-1; D possibly corresponds to TRBD1 (6 bases). The CDR3 has 14 amino acids. Germline V gene sequence: CDR1 GTSNPN, CDR2 SVGIG (reference sequence). V shed 5 bases and J shed 4 bases, with 17 bases lying between them. The CDR3 DNA is TGTGCCTGGTCTCCAGGGGAGAGGGTCACTGAAGCTTTCTTT. Translation gives CAWSPGERVTEAFF.

This chain connects TRBV11-2 to TRBJ2-5; TRBD1 might be the D (6 bases). This CDR3 is built from 13 residues. CDR1 SGHAT and CDR2 FQNNGV come from the germline V gene. V lost 7 bases, J lost 4 bases, and 13 bases lay in between. The CDR3 sequence is CASTLGRGETQYF. The CDR3 DNA reads TGTGCCAGCACCCTAGGCAGGGGAGAGACCCAGTACTTC.

V and J are TRBV9 and TRBJ2-2, with D possibly matching TRBD2 (6 bases). This CDR3 comprises 14 residues. Per germline, CDR1 SGDLS and CDR2 YYNGEE. The ends were cut back, 6 bases at V and 3 bases at J, with 12 bases in the middle. The CDR3 DNA follows: TGTGCCAGCACCCGTACGGGGGACACCGGGGAGCTGTTTTTT. It encodes CASTRTGDTGELFF.

This clone turned up a few times. The rearrangement joins TRBV4-1 to TRBJ2-1, with 11 bases that match TRBD1. The CDR3 runs to 18 residues. J lost 4 bases, V lost 3 bases, and 11 bases had no gene match. Germline V gives CDR1 MGHRA, CDR2 YSYEKL. The chain's CDR3 is CASSQGQGGSGGYNEQFF. The CDR3 DNA reads as TGCGCCAGCAGCCAGGGACAGGGGGGATCTGGAGGTTACAATGAGCAGTTCTTC.

This sequence joins TRBV7-2 and TRBJ1-3; D uncertain. The CDR3 totals 17 residues. Deletions cut 5 bases from V and 0 bases from J, with 17 bases between. Germline CDR1 and CDR2: SGHTA and FQGNSA. The CDR3 region has the DNA TGTGCCAGCAGCCCACCCGGAGGAGTGATCTCTGGAAACACCATATATTTT. Encoded protein: CASSPPGGVISGNTIYF. Using reference TRBV7-2 and TRBJ1-3 for the parts outside the CDR3, the full variable domain is GAGVSQSPSNKVTEKGKDVELRCDPISGHTALYWYRQSLGQGLEFLIYFQGNSAPDKSGLPSDRFSAERTGGSVSTLTIQRTQQEDSAVYLCASSPPGGVISGNTIYFGEGSWLTVV.

The chain is built from TRBV5-1 and TRBJ1-1; maybe TRBD1 (6 bases). V lost 5 bases to trimming and J lost 2 bases, with 16 bases between them. The CDR3 spans 15 residues. CDR1 is SGHRS and CDR2 is YFSETQ in the germline V gene. In nucleotides, the CDR3 is TGCGCCAGCAGTTACGAGACAGGATTTAACACTGAAGCTTTCTTT. Its translation: CASSYETGFNTEAFF.